This T cell receptor (beta chain) was recovered during a study of blood T cell repertoires in COVID-19. For the study at large: PBMCs, B-cell-depleted T cells, or T cells provided the cDNA or gDNA that made up the material.

This CDR3 comprises 11 residues. Deletions cut 3 bases from V and 4 bases from J, with 4 bases between. Germline assignment: CDR1 MDHEN and CDR2 SYDVKM. Original processing methods: Amplification from reference gene primers served as the basis for estimated nucleated cell counts. Repertoires were generated with immunoSEQ multiplex PCR, while TCRdb's copy carries only in-frame clones and drops some. V and J calls and clone size come straight from that table; D and trimming were deduced from the DNA. The sample carries 70,000 to 95,000 clones, approximately 89% recorded once. Points on this clone: Other DNA sequences in this specimen translate into the identical CDR3.

What was sequenced was peripheral blood. The V gene is TRBV28, the J gene TRBJ2-7; no firm D call. This sequence was found in a man aged 50-59 years with active COVID-19. The CDR3 loop is CASSFRYEQYF. The CDR3 DNA reads as TGTGCCAGCAGTTTTAGATACGAGCAGTACTTC. Using reference TRBV28 and TRBJ2-7 for the parts outside the CDR3, the full variable domain is DVKVTQSSRYLVKRTGEKVFLECVQDMDHENMFWYRQDPGLGLRLIYFSYDVKMKEKGDIPEGYSVSREKKERFSLILESASTNQTSMYLCASSFRYEQYFGPGTRLTVT.